The 13 T cell receptor beta chains below come from one sample, sequenced in a study of regulatory T cells in long-lasting Graves disease. The time point denotes: newly diagnosed GD, antithyroid drugs for less than 3 months. RNA isolated from PBMCs was used to make the TCR library. Arm-PCR of CDR3 regions and iRepertoire HTBI primers were used to build TCR beta libraries. TCRdb ran MiXCR on the multiplex PCR reads and lists one entry per CDR3 protein. Of 350,000 to 500,000 distinct CDR3 sequences listed, around 13% are singletons. The sample was also reused in another study, on T cells in Graves' hyperthyroidism and ophthalmopathy.

Sequencing used peripheral blood mononuclear cells (PBMCs), obtained at new diagnosis, from a patient treated with antithyroid drugs. All receptors come from a woman aged 50 to 60 with Graves disease.

In its sample, this clonotype was seen a few times. CDR3 residues: CASSLQPGTGLTGELFF. CDR3 bases: TGTGCCAGCAGCTTACAACCCGGGACAGGGTTGACCGGGGAGCTGTTTTTT. The chain links TRBV11-2 to TRBJ2-2, with TRBD1 matching over 9 bases. This CDR3 contains 17 residues. The V gene end was trimmed by 2 bases and the J gene end by 5 bases; junction bases not matched to a gene: 9. The germline CDR1 and CDR2 sequences are SGHAT and FQNNGV.

This sequence joins TRBV5-1 and TRBJ2-6; D not certain. CDR1 and CDR2 from the germline V gene are SGHRS and YFSETQ. This CDR3 region has 16 residues. The V end lost 0 bases, the J end lost 2 bases, and 9 bases lay between the germline ends. CDR3: CASSLDGMAGANVLTF. CDR3 nucleotide sequence: TGCGCCAGCAGCTTGGATGGGATGGCTGGGGCCAACGTCCTGACTTTC.

The chain employs TRBV3-1 and TRBJ2-3; 9 bases fit TRBD1. CDR3 length equals 17 residues. Germline values: CDR1 LGHDT, CDR2 YNNKEL (reference sequence). J lost 3 bases, V lost 1 base, and 8 bases had no gene match. Here the CDR3 DNA reads TGTGCCAGCAGCCAAGCGGGACAGGGAGGATTTACAGATACGCAGTATTTT. Amino acids: CASSQAGQGGFTDTQYF.

This clonotype was seen at least ten times. The J gene is TRBJ1-1, the V gene TRBV6-1; D possibly corresponds to TRBD1 (5 bases). The CDR3 length is 14 residues. With 7 bases removed from V and 2 bases from J, the gap between germline ends came to 14 bases. The germline V gene has CDR1 MNHNS and CDR2 SASEGT. Here the CDR3 DNA reads TGTGCCAGCAAAATAAATTGGGGCAACACTGAAGCTTTCTTT. Its protein is CASKINWGNTEAFF.

J is TRBJ2-7 and V is TRBV12-3 or TRBV12-4; 10 bases match TRBD2. V shed 6 bases and J 4 bases; nucleotides not matched to a gene: 24. The CDR3 runs 20 residues. Written as DNA, the CDR3 is TGTGCCAGCAGCACACCCGGTGGGGGTCTAGCGGGAGAGGGGAGATACGAGCAGTACTTC. This gives the protein CASSTPGGGLAGEGRYEQYF.

Ten or more counts support this clonotype. The chain has TRBV29-1 and TRBJ2-5, with a possible D match to TRBD1 (6 bases). V gave up 5 bases and J gave up 2 bases, with 12 bases separating them. The CDR3 loop spans 13 amino acids. Germline CDR1 is SQVTM and CDR2 is ANQGSEA. In DNA form, the CDR3 reads TGCAGCGTTCTCAGGGGATCACAAGAGACCCAGTACTTC. Amino acids: CSVLRGSQETQYF.

This clonotype was seen a handful of times. This rearrangement joins TRBV3-1 to TRBJ2-4, with 11 bases aligning to TRBD2. CDR1 is LGHDT, CDR2 YNNKEL, per germline (reference sequence). The CDR3 runs 17 residues. V shed 0 bases, J shed 7 bases, and the junction held 8 bases outside the gene matches. The CDR3 is CASSQDGSGRAANIQYF. The CDR3 DNA follows: TGTGCCAGCAGCCAAGATGGTAGCGGGAGGGCCGCGAACATTCAGTACTTC.

This clonotype was counted ten times or more. The chain is built from TRBV27 and TRBJ1-4; tentative D call: TRBD1 (6 bases). The germline V and J ends were trimmed by 2 bases and 8 bases, with 18 bases remaining between them. Per germline, CDR1 MNHEY and CDR2 SMNVEV (reference sequence). The CDR3 runs to 16 residues. Written as DNA, the CDR3 is TGTGCCAGCAGTTTAGGTACAGGGCCGGCCTGGGAAAAACTGTTTTTT. Residues: CASSLGTGPAWEKLFF.

This sequence joins TRBV10-3 and TRBJ2-1; 7 positions agree with TRBD1. In germline, CDR1 is ENHRY, CDR2 SYGVKD. The CDR3 loop spans 14 amino acids. V was pared by 4 bases and J by 8 bases, with 8 bases of the junction left unmatched. The CDR3 loop reads CAISAQGQFDEQFF. CDR3 DNA sequence: TGTGCCATCAGTGCACAGGGGCAGTTCGATGAGCAGTTCTTC.

The V gene is TRBV18, the J gene TRBJ2-2, with TRBD2 as a possible D gene (5 bases). Germline lookup yields CDR1 KGHSH and CDR2 LQKENI. CDR3 length: 16 residues. The V gene lost 0 bases and the J gene lost 4 bases, with 12 bases spanning the gap. In DNA, the CDR3 is TGTGCCAGCTCACCACCGTCGGGGAGTATCACCGGGGAGCTGTTTTTT. Translating gives CASSPPSGSITGELFF.

For this clonotype: Possible read error: a much larger clone is one base away. The chain employs TRBV7-9 and TRBJ2-3; 10 bases are a match to TRBD2. This CDR3 is built from 16 residues. Germline CDR1 is SEHNR and CDR2 is FQNEAQ (reference sequence). CDR3 region: CASGLGPSGRADTQYF. DNA for the CDR3: TGTGCCAGCGGCTTAGGACCTAGCGGGAGAGCAGATACGCAGTATTTT.

This chain links TRBV4-1 with TRBJ2-5; 8 bases align to TRBD2. This CDR3 is built from 14 residues. Germline V gene data show CDR1 as MGHRA and CDR2 as YSYEKL. V dropped 5 bases and J dropped 3; count of bases not matched to a gene: 5. Here the CDR3 DNA reads TGCGCCAGCAGCACCCGAGCGGGAGAAGAGACCCAGTACTTC. Translated: CASSTRAGEETQYF.

This clonotype was seen ten or more times. The genes are TRBV7-8 and TRBJ1-1; 8 bases map to TRBD1. The CDR3 runs 18 residues. Per the germline V gene, CDR1 is SGHVS and CDR2 is FQNEAQ. V trimming: 5 bases; J trimming: 4 bases; junction bases outside the gene matches: 18. CDR3 coding DNA: TGTGCCAGCAGCCAGGGGCAGGGGGCCTTCGCTTTTACCACTGAAGCTTTCTTT. This codes for CASSQGQGAFAFTTEAFF. Together with reference TRBV7-8 and TRBJ1-1, the CDR3 gives the full variable domain: GAGVSQSPRYKVAKRGQDVALRCDPISGHVSLFWYQQALGQGPEFLTYFQNEAQLDKSGLPSDRFFAERPEGSVSTLKIQRTQQEDSAVYLCASSQGQGAFAFTTEAFFGQGTRLTVV.